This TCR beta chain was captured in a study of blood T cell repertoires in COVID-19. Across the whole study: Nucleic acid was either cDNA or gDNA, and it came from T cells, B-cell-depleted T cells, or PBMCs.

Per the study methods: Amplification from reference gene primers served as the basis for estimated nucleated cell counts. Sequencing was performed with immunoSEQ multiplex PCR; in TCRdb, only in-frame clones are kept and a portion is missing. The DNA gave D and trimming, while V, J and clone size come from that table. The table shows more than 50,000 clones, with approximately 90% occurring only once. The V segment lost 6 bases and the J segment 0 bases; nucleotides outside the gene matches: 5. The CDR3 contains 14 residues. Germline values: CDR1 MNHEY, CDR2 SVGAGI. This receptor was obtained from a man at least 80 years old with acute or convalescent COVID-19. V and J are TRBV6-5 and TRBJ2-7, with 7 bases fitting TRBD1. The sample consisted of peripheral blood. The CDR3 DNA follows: TGTGCCAGCAGCGGACAGGCCGACTCCTACGAGCAGTACTTC. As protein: CASSGQADSYEQYF.